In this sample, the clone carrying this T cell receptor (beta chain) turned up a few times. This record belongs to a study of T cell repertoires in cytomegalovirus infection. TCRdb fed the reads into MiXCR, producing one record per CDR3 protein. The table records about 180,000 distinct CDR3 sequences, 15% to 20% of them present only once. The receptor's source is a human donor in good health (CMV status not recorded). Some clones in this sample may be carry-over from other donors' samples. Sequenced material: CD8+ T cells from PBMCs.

The CDR3 spells CASSFGGYSYNEQFF. CDR3 sequence (DNA): TGTGCCAGCAGTTTTGGGGGATACTCCTACAATGAGCAGTTCTTC. The J gene is TRBJ2-1, the V gene TRBV12-3 or TRBV12-4; the D gene could be TRBD1 or TRBD2 (5 bases each). CDR3 length equals 15 residues. Trimming left V 3 bases short and J 0 bases short, with 9 bases between.